This T cell receptor beta chain is from a study of blood T cell repertoires in COVID-19. Study summary: The United States, Italy and Spain supplied acute and convalescent COVID-19 samples. T cells, B-cell-depleted T cells, or PBMCs supplied cDNA or gDNA.

Seattle's cohort entered during active infection and was followed longitudinally. Trimming removed 4 bases from V and 4 bases from J; junction bases left unmatched: 2. The germline gives CDR1 SGHNT, CDR2 YYREEE (reference sequence). The CDR3 totals 15 residues. In the original processing: Scientists estimated how many nucleated cells there were by amplifying reference gene primers. TCRdb keeps only in-frame clones here, not all; method: immunoSEQ multiplex PCR. Clone size and the V and J calls come from that table; the DNA yielded D and trimming. This table holds about 130,000 clones, roughly nine tenths found once.

Sequenced input: peripheral blood. The origin of this receptor is a man aged 50-60 years with COVID-19, enrolled during active disease. The chain joins TRBV5-4 to TRBJ2-2, with 12 positions matching TRBD2. The CDR3 coding sequence is TGTGCCAGCAGCCCTAGCGGGAGGGTCACCGGGGAGCTGTTTTTT. This sequence encodes CASSPSGRVTGELFF.